The following is a T cell receptor (beta chain) sequence with its context. The sample holds one count of this clonotype. Its antigen is unknown. One base away there is no much larger clone; base qualities are not given. One read is thin evidence. This record belongs to a study of CD8 T cells in Susac syndrome (dated by TCRdb to between 2018 and 2020). The study in broad terms: Among the Susac syndrome patients who were sequenced, clinically active disease was present in 5 or 6 and clinical remission was observed in about eight. Susac syndrome patients were therapy-naive, on corticosteroids (some also receiving IVIg), or on IVIg alone at blood withdrawal. The study used repertoire sequencing to test whether antigen drove CD8+ T cell activation and differentiation in Susac syndrome. Clonality of the CD8+ T cell repertoire was compared between around eleven healthy donors, approximately 14 Susac syndrome patients and fewer than 16 multiple sclerosis patients. What the study reported, not specific to this receptor: The number of individuals in the TCR sequencing and HLA analysis was recognized as being relatively small. Susac syndrome CD8+ repertoires showed clonal expansion, highest in CD8+ TEMRA cells and greater in clinically active than remitting patients. More than 15 Susac-specific public clones were identified in the total CD8+ repertoire, and roughly five Susac-specific public clones were identified in the CD8+ TEMRA repertoire.

RNA was extracted using the RNeasy kit, and about 0.45 to 1 microgram was reverse transcribed with random hexamers. The immunoSEQ multiplex PCR assay, which covers 54 Vbeta and 13 Jbeta segments, was used to amplify TCR beta CDR3 regions. PCR amplification bias was corrected by using a synthetic template baseline for primer optimization and computational correction. As for how the authors treated the data: Reads were annotated to V, D and J genes per IMGT and analyzed with immunoSEQ Analyzer, keeping only productive sequences. Clonality was calculated as one minus the Shannon entropy normalized by log2 of the number of productive unique sequences. For each patient and control, public and private clones were evaluated within the 100 most prevalent clones. A clone was defined as Susac-specific if it was absent from the healthy and MS cohorts, from over 1,000 published viral clones and from other ImmuneACCESS disease sequences. The raw public data were reprocessed by TCRdb itself: fastp quality trimming at Q25, MiXCR clonotype calling, in-frame beta chains only. Each entry is one CDR3 protein sequence, shown with its most common DNA and genes. It is TCRdb's table, rather than the study itself, that gives the V and J calls and clone size. The sample includes around 85,000 distinct CDR3 sequences, with roughly 94% observed a single time. The ten largest clones capture under 0.6% of the sample.

The germline V gene specifies MDHEN as CDR1 and SYDVKM as CDR2. Between the V and J ends, shortened by 6 bases and 6 bases respectively, the junction contains 15 bases. Counted from cysteine to phenylalanine, this CDR3 has 13 amino acids. Of all the DNA, just the CDR3 is kept, 39 bases in frame from base 1. High-throughput TCR beta sequencing profiled peripheral blood CD8+ and CD4+ T cells from healthy donors, Susac syndrome patients and multiple sclerosis patients. The Susac syndrome patients fulfilled recently defined diagnostic criteria for definite or probable disease. CD8+ TEMRA cells were enriched by FACS, while bulk CD8+ and CD4+ T cells were purified by magnetic negative isolation. Blood was collected in EDTA tubes and processed within 24 hours, with PBMCs isolated through density gradient centrifugation. PBMCs intended for TCR sequencing were frozen in liquid nitrogen and were later thawed in a 37 degrees C water bath. Purity of sorted or isolated CD4+, CD8+ and CD8+ TEMRA cells was at least 90%.

The rearranged segments are TRBV28 and TRBJ2-7; 6 matching bases give a weak D call of TRBD1. The sequencing input was CD8+ T cells from PBMCs. The source is a human donor with Susac syndrome. CDR3 sequence: CASRLQGIREQYF. The DNA sequence follows: TGTGCCAGCAGGCTTCAGGGGATCCGCGAGCAGTACTTC.